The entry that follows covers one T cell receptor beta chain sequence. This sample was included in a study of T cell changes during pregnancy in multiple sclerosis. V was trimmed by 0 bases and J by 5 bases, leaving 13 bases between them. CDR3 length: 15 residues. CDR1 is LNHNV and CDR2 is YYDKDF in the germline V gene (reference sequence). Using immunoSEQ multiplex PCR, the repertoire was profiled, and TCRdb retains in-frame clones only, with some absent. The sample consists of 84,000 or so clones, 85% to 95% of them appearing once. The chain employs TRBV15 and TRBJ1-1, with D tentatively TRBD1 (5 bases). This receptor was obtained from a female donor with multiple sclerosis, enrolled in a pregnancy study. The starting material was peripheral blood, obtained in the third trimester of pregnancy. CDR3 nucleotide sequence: TGTGCCACCAGCAGAGACAGGGCGAGGTATACTGAAGCTTTCTTT. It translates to CATSRDRARYTEAFF.